This passage covers 23 T cell receptor beta chains from one sample sequenced in a study of blood T cell repertoires in COVID-19. Method: immunoSEQ multiplex PCR; TCRdb's copy keeps in-frame clones and lacks some. The sample holds about 190,000 clones; around 90% are singletons and the top ten take about 0.58%. Sequenced input: peripheral blood. The source is a man in his fifties or sixties with acute or convalescent COVID-19.

CDR3 sequence reads: CASSRFYRVDTEAFF. The CDR3 DNA sequence: TGTGCCAGCAGCCGGTTTTACAGGGTGGACACTGAAGCTTTCTTT. V gene TRBV21-1 combines with J gene TRBJ1-1; the D call TRBD1 from the table was never checked on the DNA. TRBV21-1 is marked as a pseudogene. This CDR3 contains 15 residues.

A single count supports this clone. J is TRBJ2-2 and V is TRBV9; 9 bases line up with TRBD1. Looked up from germline, CDR1 is SGDLS and CDR2 is YYNGEE. The CDR3 runs to 16 residues. V lost 3 bases and J lost 0; bases outside the gene matches: 3. Here the CDR3 reads CASSAGQGANTGELFF. Written as DNA, the CDR3 is TGTGCCAGCAGCGCGGGACAGGGCGCGAACACCGGGGAGCTGTTTTTT.

This chain links TRBV7-2 with TRBJ2-5; 7 bases line up with TRBD2. With V trimmed by 5 bases and J by 2 bases, 5 bases remained unmatched. The germline gives CDR1 SGHTA, CDR2 FQGNSA. CDR3 size: 14 residues. CDR3 DNA sequence: TGTGCCAGCAGCCCCACTAGCGTACAAGAGACCCAGTACTTC. It encodes CASSPTSVQETQYF. Full variable domain (outside the CDR3, taken from reference TRBV7-2 and TRBJ2-5): GAGVSQSPSNKVTEKGKDVELRCDPISGHTALYWYRQSLGQGLEFLIYFQGNSAPDKSGLPSDRFSAERTGGSVSTLTIQRTQQEDSAVYLCASSPTSVQETQYFGPGTRLLVL.

The V and J genes are TRBV7-2 and TRBJ2-7; 13 nucleotides align to TRBD2. J gave up 3 bases and V 4 bases, and 15 bases lay outside the gene matches. Germline values: CDR1 SGHTA, CDR2 FQGNSA. The CDR3 loop spans 19 amino acids. In DNA form, the CDR3 reads TGTGCCAGCAGCTCCCCCCGGACTAGCGGGAGTGGGTCCCTCTACGAGCAGTACTTC. Encoded protein: CASSSPRTSGSGSLYEQYF.

J is TRBJ2-2 and V is TRBV11-2; 9 bases map to TRBD2. The germline CDR1 and CDR2 sequences are SGHAT and FQNNGV. V shed 4 bases and J 10 bases; nucleotides not matched to a gene: 4. This CDR3 region has 13 residues. The CDR3 region is CASSSGLALELFF. The CDR3 DNA is TGTGCCAGCAGCTCGGGACTAGCCTTGGAGCTGTTTTTT.

This clone was counted a few times. This chain connects TRBV12-3 or TRBV12-4 to TRBJ1-5; weak D call: TRBD1 (5 bases). This CDR3 region has 12 residues. Trimming stripped 6 bases from V and 9 bases from J, with 12 bases between. The CDR3 coding sequence is TGTGCCAGCAGCCCACAGGACCGGCCCCAGCATTTT. Translating it yields CASSPQDRPQHF.

The chain uses TRBV7-2 and TRBJ2-1; tentative D call: TRBD1 (5 bases). The germline CDR1 and CDR2 sequences are SGHTA and FQGNSA. The CDR3 contains 15 residues. The ends were cut back, 1 base at V and 4 bases at J, with 11 bases in the middle. CDR3 DNA: TGTGCCAGCAGCTTAGGGCCGACAGATTACAATGAGCAGTTCTTC. This encodes CASSLGPTDYNEQFF.

The chain is built from TRBV6-5 and TRBJ2-6; D gene uncertain. CDR1 is MNHEY, CDR2 SVGAGI, per germline. Trimming removed 2 bases from V and 0 bases from J, with 5 bases in between. The CDR3 is 15 amino acids. Here the CDR3 reads CASSYMYSGANVLTF. DNA for the CDR3: TGTGCCAGCAGTTACATGTACTCTGGGGCCAACGTCCTGACTTTC.

The chain employs TRBV4-1 and TRBJ2-1, with 8 positions matching TRBD2. J gave up 0 bases and V 5 bases, and 6 bases lay outside the gene matches. The CDR3 has 16 amino acids. From germline, CDR1 is MGHRA and CDR2 YSYEKL. The CDR3 is CASSFSGESSYNEQFF. In DNA form, the CDR3 reads TGCGCCAGCAGCTTTAGCGGGGAGAGCTCCTACAATGAGCAGTTCTTC.

CDR3 protein: CASSLGQGGPNYNEQFF. In DNA, the CDR3 is TGTGCCAGCAGCTTAGGCCAGGGTGGCCCCAATTACAATGAGCAGTTCTTC. V and J are TRBV11-3 and TRBJ2-1; a weak D match, TRBD1 (5 bases). V lost 1 base and J 4 bases, leaving 17 bases between the germline ends. Looked up from germline, CDR1 is SGHNT and CDR2 is YENEEA. The CDR3 runs 17 residues. Full variable domain (rest looked up from reference TRBV11-3 and TRBJ2-1): EAGVVQSPRYKIIEKKQPVAFWCNPISGHNTLYWYLQNLGQGPELLIRYENEEAVDDSQLPKDRFSAERLKGVDSTLKIQPAELGDSAVYLCASSLGQGGPNYNEQFFGPGTRLTVL.

This clone was found once. The chain has TRBV19 and TRBJ1-3; D is ambiguous. CDR3 length equals 12 residues. Trimming shortened V by 4 bases and J by 1 base, and 2 bases separated the two germline ends. Per the germline V gene, CDR1 is LNHDA and CDR2 is SQIVND (reference sequence). CDR3 DNA sequence: TGTGCCAGTAGTACTTCTGGAAACACCATATATTTT. Protein product: CASSTSGNTIYF.

The chain employs TRBV10-1 and TRBJ2-5; D possibly corresponds to TRBD1 (5 bases). Germline V lookup: CDR1 WNHNN, CDR2 SYGVQD (reference sequence). V lost 6 bases, J lost 2 bases, and 10 bases lay in between. This CDR3 has 13 amino acids. The CDR3 spells CASSLGPQETQYF. The CDR3 DNA reads TGCGCCAGCAGCCTGGGGCCGCAAGAGACCCAGTACTTC.

The chain recombines TRBV6-5 with TRBJ1-1; D is ambiguous. This CDR3 has 13 amino acids. Trimming shortened V by 2 bases and J by 5 bases, and 9 bases separated the two germline ends. The V gene's germline CDR1 is MNHEY and CDR2 SVGAGI. The CDR3 DNA reads TGTGCCAGCAGTTACGGTGAGGGAACTGAAGCTTTCTTT. Translated: CASSYGEGTEAFF.

The rearrangement joins TRBV9 to TRBJ1-4; D perhaps matches TRBD1 (6 bases). Looked up from germline, CDR1 is SGDLS and CDR2 is YYNGEE. V was trimmed by 0 bases and J by 5 bases, leaving 11 bases between them. The CDR3 has 15 amino acids. Written as DNA, the CDR3 is TGTGCCAGCAGCGTAGGTGGACAGAGAAATGAAAAACTGTTTTTT. This encodes CASSVGGQRNEKLFF.

J is TRBJ2-6 and V is TRBV19; D call uncertain. Germline CDR1 and CDR2: LNHDA and SQIVND (reference sequence). This CDR3 is 14 amino acids long. Trimming stripped 11 bases from V and 1 base from J, with 12 bases between. Here the CDR3 reads CAATPRSGANVLTF. The CDR3 nucleotides read TGTGCCGCAACTCCGAGGTCTGGGGCCAACGTCCTGACTTTC.

This clone was detected a few times. The chain is built from TRBV27 and TRBJ1-6; 10 positions match TRBD1. The CDR3 runs 15 residues. Germline loops: CDR1 MNHEY, CDR2 SMNVEV (reference sequence). With 5 bases clipped from V and 9 bases from J, the junction kept 7 bases outside the gene matches. In DNA form, the CDR3 reads TGTGCCAGCAGTCCGGGACAGGGGTCAGGTTCACCCCTCCACTTT. This translates into CASSPGQGSGSPLHF.

The chain links TRBV28 to TRBJ2-2, with 12 bases identical to TRBD2. This CDR3 comprises 16 residues. V shed 1 base and J 5 bases; nucleotides not matched to a gene: 2. Germline assignment: CDR1 MDHEN and CDR2 SYDVKM. CDR3 protein: CASSLYLAGGTGELFF. CDR3 nucleotides: TGTGCCAGCAGTTTATACCTAGCGGGAGGGACCGGGGAGCTGTTTTTT.

The chain couples TRBV29-1 to TRBJ1-1; D unresolved. The CDR3 sequence is 11 residues long. V shed 4 bases and J shed 11 bases, with 14 bases lying between them. CDR1 SQVTM and CDR2 ANQGSEA come from the germline V gene. Here the CDR3 DNA reads TGCAGCGTTGGAAGGGAGCGATGGGCTTTCTTT. Protein: CSVGRERWAFF.

V usage is TRBV9 and J usage is TRBJ1-3; a weak D match, TRBD1 (5 bases). Germline CDR1 and CDR2: SGDLS and YYNGEE. V lost 4 bases, J lost 3 bases, and 17 bases lay in between. This CDR3 spans 16 amino acids. The CDR3 here is CASSTRELASGNTIYF. The DNA of the CDR3 is TGTGCCAGCAGCACCAGGGAATTGGCTAGTGGAAACACCATATATTTT.

The chain joins TRBV10-3 to TRBJ2-7; 9 positions match TRBD1. The CDR3 spans 14 residues. CDR1 and CDR2 (germline): ENHRY, SYGVKD. The V and J ends lost 2 bases and 7 bases, in that order; junction bases with no gene match: 6. The CDR3: CAISELQGAGEQYF. For the CDR3, the DNA is TGTGCCATCAGTGAGCTACAGGGGGCGGGTGAGCAGTACTTC.

There are a few counts of this clone. This sequence joins TRBV27 and TRBJ2-7, with a tentative D call TRBD1 (6 bases). The ends were cut back, 3 bases at V and 0 bases at J, with 9 bases in the middle. The CDR3 loop spans 14 amino acids. Germline V gene lookup returns CDR1 MNHEY and CDR2 SMNVEV (reference sequence). The CDR3 protein is CASSLRDNSYEQYF. The CDR3 DNA reads TGTGCCAGCAGTTTGAGGGACAACTCCTACGAGCAGTACTTC.

The CDR3 DNA follows: TGTGCCAGTAAACGCGGGCCGGGTACTAGTGCGGCGGCCACCGGGGAGCTGTTTTTT. It yields the protein CASKRGPGTSAAATGELFF. The chain couples TRBV19 to TRBJ2-2; the D gene is possibly TRBD2 (5 bases). V dropped 7 bases and J dropped 4 bases, with 28 bases sitting between them. This CDR3 contains 19 residues. CDR1 and CDR2 (germline): LNHDA, SQIVND (reference sequence).

The chain links TRBV6-9 to TRBJ1-5; unclear D gene. Trimming shortened V by 8 bases and J by 7 bases, and 9 bases separated the two germline ends. This CDR3 is 11 amino acids long. The germline V gene has CDR1 MNHGY and CDR2 SVAAGI. The CDR3 sequence: CASLEGQPQHF. In nucleotides, the CDR3 is TGTGCCAGCCTGGAGGGCCAGCCCCAGCATTTT.